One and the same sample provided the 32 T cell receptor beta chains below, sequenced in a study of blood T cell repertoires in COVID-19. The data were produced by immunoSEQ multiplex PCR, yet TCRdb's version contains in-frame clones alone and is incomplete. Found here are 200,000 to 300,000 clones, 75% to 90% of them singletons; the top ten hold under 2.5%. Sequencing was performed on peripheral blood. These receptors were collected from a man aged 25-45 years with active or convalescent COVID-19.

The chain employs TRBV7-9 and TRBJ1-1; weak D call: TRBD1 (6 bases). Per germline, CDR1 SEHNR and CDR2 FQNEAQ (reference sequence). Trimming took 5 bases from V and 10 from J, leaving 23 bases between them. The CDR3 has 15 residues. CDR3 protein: CASSPALKRTDLAFF. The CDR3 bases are TGTGCCAGCAGCCCAGCCCTAAAACGGACAGATCTAGCTTTCTTT.

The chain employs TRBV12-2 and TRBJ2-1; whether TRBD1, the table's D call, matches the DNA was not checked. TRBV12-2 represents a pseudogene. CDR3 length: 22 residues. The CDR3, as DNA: TGTGCAAGTCGCTTAGACTCAAGCCGGGACAGGCGGGTAAAGAGCTCCTACAATGAGCAGTTCTTC. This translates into CASRLDSSRDRRVKSSYNEQFF.

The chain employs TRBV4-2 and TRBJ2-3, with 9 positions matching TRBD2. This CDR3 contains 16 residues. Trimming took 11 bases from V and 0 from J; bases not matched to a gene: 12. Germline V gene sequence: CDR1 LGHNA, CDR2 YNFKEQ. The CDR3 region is CAAGGSGGSSTDTQYF. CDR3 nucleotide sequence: TGTGCCGCAGGGGGGAGCGGGGGGTCTAGCACAGATACGCAGTATTTT.

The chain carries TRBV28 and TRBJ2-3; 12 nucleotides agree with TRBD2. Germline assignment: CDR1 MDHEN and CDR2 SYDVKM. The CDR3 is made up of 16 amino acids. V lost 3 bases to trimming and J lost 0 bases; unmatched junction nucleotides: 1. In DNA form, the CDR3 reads TGTGCCAGCAGTTTGCTAGCGGGGGGGAGCACAGATACGCAGTATTTT. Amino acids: CASSLLAGGSTDTQYF.

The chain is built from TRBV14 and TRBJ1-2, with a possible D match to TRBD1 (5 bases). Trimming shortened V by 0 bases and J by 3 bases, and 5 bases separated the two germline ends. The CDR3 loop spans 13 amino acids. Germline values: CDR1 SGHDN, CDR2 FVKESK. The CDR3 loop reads CASSQDRDYGYTF. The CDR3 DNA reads TGTGCCAGCAGCCAAGACAGGGACTATGGCTACACCTTC. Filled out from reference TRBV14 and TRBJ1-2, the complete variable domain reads EAGVTQFPSHSVIEKGQTVTLRCDPISGHDNLYWYRRVMGKEIKFLLHFVKESKQDESGMPNNRFLAERTGGTYSTLKVQPAELEDSGVYFCASSQDRDYGYTFGSGTRLTVV.

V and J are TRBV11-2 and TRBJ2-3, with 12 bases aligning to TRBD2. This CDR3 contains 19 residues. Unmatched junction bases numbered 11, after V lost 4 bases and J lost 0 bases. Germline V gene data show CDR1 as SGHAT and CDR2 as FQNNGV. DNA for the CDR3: TGTGCCAGCAGCTCGATGGGACTAGCGGGCGGAAGTAGCACAGATACGCAGTATTTT. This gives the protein CASSSMGLAGGSSTDTQYF.

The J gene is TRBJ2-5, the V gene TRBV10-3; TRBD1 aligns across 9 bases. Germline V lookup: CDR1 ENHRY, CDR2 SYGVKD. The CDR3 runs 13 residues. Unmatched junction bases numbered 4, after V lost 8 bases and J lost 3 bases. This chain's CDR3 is CAIGDRVKETQYF. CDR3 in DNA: TGTGCCATCGGGGACAGGGTGAAAGAGACCCAGTACTTC.

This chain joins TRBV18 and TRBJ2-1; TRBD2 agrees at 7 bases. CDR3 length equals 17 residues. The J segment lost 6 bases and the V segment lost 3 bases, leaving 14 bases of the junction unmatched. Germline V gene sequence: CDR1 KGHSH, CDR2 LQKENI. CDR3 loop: CASSPILPTSLGNEQFF. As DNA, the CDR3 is TGTGCCAGCTCACCGATTCTTCCGACTAGCCTCGGCAATGAGCAGTTCTTC.

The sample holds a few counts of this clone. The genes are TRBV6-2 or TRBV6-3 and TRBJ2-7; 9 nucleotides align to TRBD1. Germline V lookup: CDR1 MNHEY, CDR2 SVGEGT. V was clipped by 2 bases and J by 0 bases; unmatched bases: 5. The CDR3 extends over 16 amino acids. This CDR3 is CASSYGPGQGSYEQYF. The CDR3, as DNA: TGTGCCAGCAGTTACGGCCCGGGACAGGGCTCCTACGAGCAGTACTTC.

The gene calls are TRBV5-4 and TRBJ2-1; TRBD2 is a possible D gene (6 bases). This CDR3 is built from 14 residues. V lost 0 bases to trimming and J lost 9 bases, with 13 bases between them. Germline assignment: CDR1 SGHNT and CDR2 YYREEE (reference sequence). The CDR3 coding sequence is TGTGCCAGCAGCTTGGGACTAGTCATTGCTGAGCAGTTCTTC. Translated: CASSLGLVIAEQFF.

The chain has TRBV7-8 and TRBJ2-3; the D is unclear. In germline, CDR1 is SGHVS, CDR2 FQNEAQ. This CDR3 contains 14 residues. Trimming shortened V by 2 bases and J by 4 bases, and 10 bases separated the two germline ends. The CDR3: CASSLNFFADTQYF. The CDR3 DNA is TGTGCCAGCAGCTTAAATTTCTTCGCAGATACGCAGTATTTT.

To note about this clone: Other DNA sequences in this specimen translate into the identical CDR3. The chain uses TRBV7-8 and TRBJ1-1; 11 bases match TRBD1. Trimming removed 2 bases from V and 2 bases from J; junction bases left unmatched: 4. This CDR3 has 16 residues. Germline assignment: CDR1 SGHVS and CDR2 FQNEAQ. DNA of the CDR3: TGTGCCAGCAGCTTACGGGACAGGGGGTCAAACACTGAAGCTTTCTTT. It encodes CASSLRDRGSNTEAFF.

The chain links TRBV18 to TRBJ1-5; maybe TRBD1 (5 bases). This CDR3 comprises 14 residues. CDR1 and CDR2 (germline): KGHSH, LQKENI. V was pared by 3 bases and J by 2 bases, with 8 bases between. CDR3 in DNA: TGTGCCAGCTCACCGGGGGGTGGCAATCAGCCCCAGCATTTT. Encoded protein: CASSPGGGNQPQHF.

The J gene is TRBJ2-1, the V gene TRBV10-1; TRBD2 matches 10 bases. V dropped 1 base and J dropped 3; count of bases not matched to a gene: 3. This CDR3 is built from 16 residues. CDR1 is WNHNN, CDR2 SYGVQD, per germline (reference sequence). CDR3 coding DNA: TGCGCCAGCAGTGAGTGGAGCGGGGGGGGCTACAATGAGCAGTTCTTC. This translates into CASSEWSGGGYNEQFF.

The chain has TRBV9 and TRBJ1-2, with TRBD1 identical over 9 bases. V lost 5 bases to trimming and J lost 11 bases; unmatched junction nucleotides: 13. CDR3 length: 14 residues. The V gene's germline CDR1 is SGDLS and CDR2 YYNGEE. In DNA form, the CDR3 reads TGTGCCAGCAGTCGGACAGGGGCGGCAATGGTTTACACCTTC. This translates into CASSRTGAAMVYTF. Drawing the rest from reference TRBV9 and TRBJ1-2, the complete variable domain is DSGVTQTPKHLITATGQRVTLRCSPRSGDLSVYWYQQSLDQGLQFLIQYYNGEERAKGNILERFSAQQFPDLHSELNLSSLELGDSALYFCASSRTGAAMVYTFGSGTRLTVV.

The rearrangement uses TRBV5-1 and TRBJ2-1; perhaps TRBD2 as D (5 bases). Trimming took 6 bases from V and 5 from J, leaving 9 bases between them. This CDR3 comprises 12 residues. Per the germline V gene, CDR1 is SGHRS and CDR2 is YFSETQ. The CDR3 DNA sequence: TGCGCCAGCATCGGGATGGACAATGAGCAGTTCTTC. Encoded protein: CASIGMDNEQFF.

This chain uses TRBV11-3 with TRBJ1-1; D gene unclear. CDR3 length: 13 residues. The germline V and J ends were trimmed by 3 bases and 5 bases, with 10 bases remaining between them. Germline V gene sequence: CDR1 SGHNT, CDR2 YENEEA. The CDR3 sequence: CASSLFEETEAFF. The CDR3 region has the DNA TGTGCCAGCAGCTTGTTCGAGGAGACTGAAGCTTTCTTT.

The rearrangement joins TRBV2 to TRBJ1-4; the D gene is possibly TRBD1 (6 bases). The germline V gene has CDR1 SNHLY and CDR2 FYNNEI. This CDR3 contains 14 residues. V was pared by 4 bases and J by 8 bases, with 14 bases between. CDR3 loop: CASSATTGREKLFF. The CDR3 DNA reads TGTGCCAGCAGTGCAACCACAGGGCGGGAAAAACTGTTTTTT. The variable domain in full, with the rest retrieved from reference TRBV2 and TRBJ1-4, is EPEVTQTPSHQVTQMGQEVILRCVPISNHLYFYWYRQILGQKVEFLVSFYNNEISEKSEIFDDQFSVERPDGSNFTLKIRSTKLEDSAMYFCASSATTGREKLFFGSGTQLSVL.

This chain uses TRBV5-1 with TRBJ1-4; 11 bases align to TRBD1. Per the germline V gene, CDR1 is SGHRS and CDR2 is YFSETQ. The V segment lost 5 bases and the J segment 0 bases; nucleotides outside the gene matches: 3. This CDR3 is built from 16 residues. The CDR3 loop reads CASRGTGGSTNEKLFF. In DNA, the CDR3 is TGCGCCAGCAGGGGGACAGGGGGTTCAACTAATGAAAAACTGTTTTTT.

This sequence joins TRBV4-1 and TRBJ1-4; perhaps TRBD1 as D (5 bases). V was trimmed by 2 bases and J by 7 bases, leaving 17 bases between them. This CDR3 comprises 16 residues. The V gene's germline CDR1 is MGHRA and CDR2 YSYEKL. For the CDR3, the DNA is TGCGCCAGCAGCCAATACGGAGGAGGGGAGGGTGAAAAACTGTTTTTT. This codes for CASSQYGGGEGEKLFF.

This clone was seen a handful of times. Here the CDR3 DNA reads TGCGCCAGCAGCTTTGGGACAGCGGCCTACGAGCAGTACTTC. Protein: CASSFGTAAYEQYF. V gene TRBV5-1 combines with J gene TRBJ2-7, with TRBD1 matching 7 bases. The CDR3 runs 14 residues. Trimming took 2 bases from V and 2 from J; bases not matched to a gene: 4. Germline V lookup: CDR1 SGHRS, CDR2 YFSETQ.

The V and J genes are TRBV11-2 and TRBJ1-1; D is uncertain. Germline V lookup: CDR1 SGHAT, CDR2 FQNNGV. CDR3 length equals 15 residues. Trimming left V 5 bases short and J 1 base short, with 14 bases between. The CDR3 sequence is CASSPLYAGNTEAFF. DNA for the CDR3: TGTGCCAGCAGCCCCCTTTACGCAGGGAACACTGAAGCTTTCTTT. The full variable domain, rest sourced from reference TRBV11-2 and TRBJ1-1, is EAGVAQSPRYKIIEKRQSVAFWCNPISGHATLYWYQQILGQGPKLLIQFQNNGVVDDSQLPKDRFSAERLKGVDSTLKIQPAKLEDSAVYLCASSPLYAGNTEAFFGQGTRLTVV.

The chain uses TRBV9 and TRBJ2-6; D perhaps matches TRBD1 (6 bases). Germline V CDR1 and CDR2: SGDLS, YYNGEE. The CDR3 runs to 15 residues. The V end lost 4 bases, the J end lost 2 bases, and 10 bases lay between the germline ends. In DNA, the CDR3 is TGTGCCAGCAGCCACAGGGACCCTGGGGCCAACGTCCTGACTTTC. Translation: CASSHRDPGANVLTF.

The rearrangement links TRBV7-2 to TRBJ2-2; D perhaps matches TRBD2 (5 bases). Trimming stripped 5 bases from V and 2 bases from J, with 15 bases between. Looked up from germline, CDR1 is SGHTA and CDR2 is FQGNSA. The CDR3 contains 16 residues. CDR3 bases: TGTGCCAGCAGCCGTGCGGACTTCCCTAACACCGGGGAGCTGTTTTTT. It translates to CASSRADFPNTGELFF.

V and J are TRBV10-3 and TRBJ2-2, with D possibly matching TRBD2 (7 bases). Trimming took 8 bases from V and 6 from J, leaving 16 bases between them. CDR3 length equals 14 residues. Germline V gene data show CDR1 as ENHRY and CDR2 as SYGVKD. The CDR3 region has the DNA TGTGCCATCGGAAGGCCGGGGGGCGCCGGGGAGCTGTTTTTT. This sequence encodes CAIGRPGGAGELFF.

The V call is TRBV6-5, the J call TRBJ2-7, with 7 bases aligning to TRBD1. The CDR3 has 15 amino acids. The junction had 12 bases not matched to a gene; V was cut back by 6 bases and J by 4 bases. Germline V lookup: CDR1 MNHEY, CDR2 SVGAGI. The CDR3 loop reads CASRGYRDSPYEQYF. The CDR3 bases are TGTGCCAGCAGGGGTTACCGGGACAGCCCATACGAGCAGTACTTC.

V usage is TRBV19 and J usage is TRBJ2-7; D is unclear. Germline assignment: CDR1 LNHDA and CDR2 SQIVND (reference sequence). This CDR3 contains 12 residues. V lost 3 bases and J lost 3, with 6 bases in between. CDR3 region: CASSIRNYEQYF. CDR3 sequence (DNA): TGTGCCAGTAGTATTAGAAACTACGAGCAGTACTTC.

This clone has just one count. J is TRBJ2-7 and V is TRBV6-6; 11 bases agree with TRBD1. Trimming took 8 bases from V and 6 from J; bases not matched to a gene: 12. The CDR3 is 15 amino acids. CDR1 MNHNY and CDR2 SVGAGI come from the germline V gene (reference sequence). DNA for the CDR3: TGTGCCAGCGTCGATGACGGACAGGGGGCCCTCGAGCAGTACTTC. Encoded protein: CASVDDGQGALEQYF.

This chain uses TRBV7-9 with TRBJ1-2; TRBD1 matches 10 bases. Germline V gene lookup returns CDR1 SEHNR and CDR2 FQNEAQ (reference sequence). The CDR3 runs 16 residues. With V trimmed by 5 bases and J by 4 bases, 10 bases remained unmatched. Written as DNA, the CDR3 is TGTGCCAGCAGCCCCCGAGCGTGGACAGGGGGCTATGGCTACACCTTC. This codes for CASSPRAWTGGYGYTF.

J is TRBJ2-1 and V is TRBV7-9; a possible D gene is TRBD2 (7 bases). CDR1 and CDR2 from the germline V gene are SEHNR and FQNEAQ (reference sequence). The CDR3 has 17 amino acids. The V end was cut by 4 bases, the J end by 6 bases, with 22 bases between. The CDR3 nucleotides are TGTGCCAGCAGCTCCGGAGGGGAAGGGGGGGCCTCCAATGAGCAGTTCTTC. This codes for CASSSGGEGGASNEQFF.

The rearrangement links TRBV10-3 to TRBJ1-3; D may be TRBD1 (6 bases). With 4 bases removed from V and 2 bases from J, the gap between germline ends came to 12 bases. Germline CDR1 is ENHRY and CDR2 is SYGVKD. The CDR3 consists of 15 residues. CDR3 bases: TGTGCCATCAGTGCTTGGCAGGGGACTGGAAACACCATATATTTT. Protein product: CAISAWQGTGNTIYF.

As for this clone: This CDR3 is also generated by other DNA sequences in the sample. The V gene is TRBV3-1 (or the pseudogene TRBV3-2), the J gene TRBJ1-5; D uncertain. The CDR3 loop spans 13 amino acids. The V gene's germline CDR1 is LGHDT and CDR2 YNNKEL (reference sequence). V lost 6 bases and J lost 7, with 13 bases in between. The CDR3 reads CASSRGIRQPQHF. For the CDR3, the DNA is TGTGCCAGCAGTCGCGGCATACGGCAGCCCCAGCATTTT.